The sequence of this TCR beta chain was determined in a study of blood T cells in healthy people across ages. In its sample, this clonotype was seen a few times. CDR1 is SGHDT, CDR2 YYEEEE, per germline. The CDR3 consists of 14 residues. V was trimmed by 2 bases and J by 7 bases, leaving 12 bases between them. The second PCR ran about 6 to 12 cycles with a sample-barcoded 5' primer and J-beta primers. TCRdb reanalysed the 5' RACE reads using MiXCR and keeps one entry per CDR3 protein. The sample lists 750,000 or so distinct CDR3 sequences, 20% to 25% occurring once. The sample was also linked to a second study, of T cells of mothers and their children.

The sequenced sample was blood. The rearrangement uses TRBV5-6 and TRBJ2-2; tentative D call: TRBD2 (6 bases). This receptor was taken from a boy younger than 18 in good health. CDR3 in amino acids: CASSFISGDGELFF. The CDR3 nucleotides are TGTGCCAGCAGCTTCATTTCGGGGGACGGGGAGCTGTTTTTT.